These 17 T cell receptor beta chains were sequenced from one sample in a study of T cell repertoires in cytomegalovirus infection. Via MiXCR, TCRdb re-called the reads, giving one row per CDR3 protein. The sample carries 630,000 or so distinct CDR3 sequences, 24% recorded once. The sequenced sample was CD8+ T cells from PBMCs. These receptor sequences come from a human donor in good health (CMV status not recorded). Some clones in this sample may be carry-over from other donors' samples.

V usage is TRBV7-9 and J usage is TRBJ2-1; TRBD2 matches at 8 bases. The germline CDR1 and CDR2 sequences are SEHNR and FQNEAQ (reference sequence). Trimming took 2 bases from V and 1 from J; bases not matched to a gene: 16. The CDR3 is 20 residues long. The CDR3 DNA reads TGTGCCAGCAGCTTATGGCGGCCTAGCGGGCGGAAGAGGTCCTACAATGAGCAGTTCTTC. This gives the protein CASSLWRPSGRKRSYNEQFF.

The V call is TRBV6-2 or TRBV6-3, the J call TRBJ2-4; D gene ambiguous. The V gene's germline CDR1 is MNHEY and CDR2 SVGEGT. The CDR3 runs to 14 residues. Trimming removed 4 bases at V and 0 bases at J, with 7 bases between. The CDR3 DNA reads TGTGCCAGCAGTTTCGATTTAGCCAAAAACATTCAGTACTTC. Translation gives CASSFDLAKNIQYF.

This clonotype was picked up a small number of times. This rearrangement joins TRBV2 to TRBJ2-1; 8 bases match TRBD2. The CDR3 covers 14 residues. CDR1 is SNHLY and CDR2 is FYNNEI in the germline V gene. V was clipped by 8 bases and J by 4 bases; unmatched bases: 7. CDR3 loop: CASDGGAGYNEQFF. Here the CDR3 DNA reads TGTGCCAGCGACGGGGGGGCGGGGTACAATGAGCAGTTCTTC.

V and J are TRBV3-1 and TRBJ2-5; 9 bases align to TRBD2. The CDR3 sequence is 15 residues long. V dropped 0 bases and J dropped 8; count of bases not matched to a gene: 7. Germline V CDR1 and CDR2: LGHDT, YNNKEL (reference sequence). This chain's CDR3 is CASSQETSGWETQYF. Written as DNA, the CDR3 is TGTGCCAGCAGCCAAGAGACTAGCGGATGGGAAACCCAGTACTTC.

CDR3 region: CASSLRTGAEAFF. As DNA, the CDR3 is TGTGCCAGTAGTCTCCGGACAGGGGCTGAAGCTTTCTTT. This chain uses TRBV19 with TRBJ1-1, with TRBD1 matching over 9 bases. Germline V gene sequence: CDR1 LNHDA, CDR2 SQIVND (reference sequence). The V segment lost 5 bases and the J segment 6 bases; nucleotides outside the gene matches: 4. The CDR3 spans 13 residues.

This clonotype appeared a few times. V is TRBV5-4 and J is TRBJ2-1, with D possibly TRBD2 on 5 matching bases. V lost 7 bases to trimming and J lost 7 bases, with 18 bases between them. Germline-derived CDR1 and CDR2 are SGHNT and YYREEE (reference sequence). The CDR3 contains 14 residues. CDR3 sequence (DNA): TGTGCCAGCCAAGACACCCGAGGGATAAATGAGCAGTTCTTC. Residues: CASQDTRGINEQFF.

Only a few counts were recorded for this clonotype. This chain joins TRBV6-2 or TRBV6-3 and TRBJ2-3; unclear D gene. Deletions cut 4 bases from V and 0 bases from J, with 11 bases between. The CDR3 is made up of 15 amino acids. Germline-derived CDR1 and CDR2 are MNHEY and SVGEGT. The CDR3 DNA is TGTGCCAGCAGTTTTCTTCAGTCTAGCACAGATACGCAGTATTTT. Encoded protein: CASSFLQSSTDTQYF.

This clonotype was picked up many times. One end of the junction varies from germline; a read error may be responsible. V gene TRBV7-2 combines with J gene TRBJ2-1; unclear D gene. The CDR3 has 13 residues. From germline, CDR1 is SGHTA and CDR2 FQGNSA. In DNA, the CDR3 is TGTGCCAGCAGCTTAGAAGTCTACGATGAGCAGTTCTTC. It translates to CASSLEVYDEQFF.

This clonotype was found a few times. The rearrangement joins TRBV2 to TRBJ2-3; TRBD2 matches at 9 bases. Germline V lookup: CDR1 SNHLY, CDR2 FYNNEI. The CDR3 is 16 residues long. The V gene end was trimmed by 2 bases and the J gene end by 3 bases; junction bases not matched to a gene: 6. The CDR3, as DNA: TGTGCCAGCAGTGAATGGGCTAGCGGGGTGACAGATACGCAGTATTTT. Its protein is CASSEWASGVTDTQYF.

The sample holds a few counts of this clonotype. The chain is built from TRBV6-2 or TRBV6-3 and TRBJ1-5; no definite D call. The CDR3 totals 14 residues. Germline values: CDR1 MNHEY, CDR2 SVGEGT. Between the trimmed V and J ends, which lost 1 base and 3 bases, there was a span of 7 bases. The CDR3 loop is CASSYWQDNQPQHF. CDR3 DNA sequence: TGTGCCAGCAGTTACTGGCAGGACAATCAGCCCCAGCATTTT.

This sequence joins TRBV4-1 and TRBJ2-3; 7 bases align to TRBD2. The ends lost 1 base at V and 4 bases at J; junction bases unmatched: 5. The CDR3 has 15 amino acids. Germline CDR1 reads MGHRA; CDR2 reads YSYEKL. The chain's CDR3 is CASSQVPTSPDTQYF. Here the CDR3 DNA reads TGCGCCAGCAGCCAAGTTCCGACTAGCCCAGATACGCAGTATTTT.

V and J are TRBV5-6 and TRBJ1-2; D unclear. V was shortened by 4 bases and J by 11 bases, with 21 bases between the two germline ends. Germline values: CDR1 SGHDT, CDR2 YYEEEE. This CDR3 is 14 amino acids long. CDR3 nucleotides: TGTGCCAGCAGCCCCACGGCCGGAGCGTTAAGGTACACCTTC. This encodes CASSPTAGALRYTF.

The V gene is TRBV4-1, the J gene TRBJ2-3; no reliable D call. The length of the CDR3 is 13 residues. The V and J ends lost 4 bases and 2 bases respectively, with 7 bases between them. CDR1 MGHRA and CDR2 YSYEKL come from the germline V gene. The CDR3 region is CASSPANTDTQYF. The CDR3 nucleotides read TGCGCCAGCAGCCCAGCGAACACAGATACGCAGTATTTT.

This clonotype showed up many times. V usage is TRBV29-1 and J usage is TRBJ2-7; 7 nucleotides align to TRBD1. The CDR3 sequence is 14 residues long. From germline, CDR1 is SQVTM and CDR2 ANQGSEA. The trim removed 6 bases at V and 2 bases at J, leaving 10 bases unmatched. CDR3 amino acids: CSVDTGTETYEQYF. The CDR3 DNA follows: TGCAGCGTAGATACCGGGACAGAGACCTACGAGCAGTACTTC.

The chain uses TRBV7-9 and TRBJ1-2; no clear D gene. The V end lost 5 bases, the J end lost 4 bases, and 2 bases lay between the germline ends. Germline lookup yields CDR1 SEHNR and CDR2 FQNEAQ (reference sequence). The CDR3 loop spans 10 amino acids. CDR3 nucleotide sequence: TGTGCCAGCAGCGCCTATGGCTACACCTTC. Translated: CASSAYGYTF.

About this clonotype itself: A much larger clone is a single base away; this may be a read error. The chain recombines TRBV7-9 with TRBJ2-1, with D possibly matching TRBD2 (5 bases). CDR3 length: 14 amino acids. Germline loops: CDR1 SEHNR, CDR2 FQNEAQ (reference sequence). This chain's CDR3 is CVSSHLGESNEQFF. The CDR3 nucleotides are TGTGTCAGCAGCCATCTCGGGGAGTCCAATGAGCAGTTCTTC.

This rearrangement joins TRBV19 to TRBJ1-1; 8 bases map to TRBD1. This CDR3 region has 13 residues. CDR1 and CDR2 (germline): LNHDA, SQIVND (reference sequence). The ends lost 5 bases at V and 4 bases at J; junction bases unmatched: 3. CDR3: CASSWTGTTEAFF. In DNA, the CDR3 is TGTGCCAGTAGTTGGACAGGGACCACTGAAGCTTTCTTT.